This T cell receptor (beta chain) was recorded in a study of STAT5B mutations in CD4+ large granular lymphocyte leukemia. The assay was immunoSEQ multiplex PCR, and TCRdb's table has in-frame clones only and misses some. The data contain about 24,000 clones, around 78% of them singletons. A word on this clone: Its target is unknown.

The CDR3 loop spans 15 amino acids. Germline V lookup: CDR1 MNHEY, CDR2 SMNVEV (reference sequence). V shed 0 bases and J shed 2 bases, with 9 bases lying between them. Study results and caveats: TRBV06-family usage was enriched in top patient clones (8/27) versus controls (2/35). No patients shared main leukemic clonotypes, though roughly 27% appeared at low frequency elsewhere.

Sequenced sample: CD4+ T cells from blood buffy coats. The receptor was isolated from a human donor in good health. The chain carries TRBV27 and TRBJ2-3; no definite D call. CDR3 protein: CASSLSSSPTDTQYF. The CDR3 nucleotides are TGTGCCAGCAGTTTATCTTCCTCCCCCACAGATACGCAGTATTTT.